Given below is one TCR beta chain in context. Its antigen is unidentified. The protocol was immunoSEQ multiplex PCR, while the TCRdb copy is restricted to in-frame clones and leaves out a portion. Counted here are about 110,000 clones, about 85% occurring once; the ten biggest clones make up 3% to 3.5%. The entry originates in a study of cytomegalovirus exposure and HLA in healthy donors. Findings and caveats of the study: Cytomegalovirus status was reportedly diagnosed by the classifier with high specificity and sensitivity. Fewer than 200 TCR beta chains were listed as cytomegalovirus-associated.

Germline CDR1 and CDR2: SNHLY and FYNNEI. The CDR3 sequence is 13 residues long. Trimming cost V 7 bases and J 3 bases, with 12 bases left between them. Source material: PBMCs. The rearrangement joins TRBV2 to TRBJ1-1, with a tentative D call TRBD1 (6 bases). The clonotype originates from a woman between 18 and 29 years old in good health and CMV-seronegative. Here the CDR3 DNA reads TGTGCCAGCATTGGACAGAGCCACACTGAAGCTTTCTTT. Its translation: CASIGQSHTEAFF.